These T cell receptor beta chains were read from a single sample in a study of cytomegalovirus exposure and HLA in healthy donors. Assay used: immunoSEQ multiplex PCR; TCRdb lists only in-frame clones, some missing. Altogether roughly 120,000 clones are present, roughly 86% being singletons, with the ten largest covering roughly 5.3%. The source material was PBMCs. Source of these receptors: a man younger than 30 in good health and CMV-seronegative. CDR3s include the opening cysteine and the closing phenylalanine or tryptophan. Each record gives: V gene, J gene, clone size, D gene, CDR3 DNA, CDR3 protein. D genes are given only for firm matches. Not all rows give a size; the values are once, few, many and, for expanded clones, a class.

TRBV19	TRBJ1-2	.	TRBD1	TGTGCCAGTAGTCTTCGACAGGGGGGGGGCTACACCTTC	CASSLRQGGGYTF
TRBV7-9	TRBJ1-2	.	.	TGTGCCAGCAGCTTAGCGCCAGGGGTCGGAAATGGCTACACCTTC	CASSLAPGVGNGYTF
TRBV25-1	TRBJ2-5	.	.	TGTGCCAGCAGTGGGGAGAAGGAGACCCAGTACTTC	CASSGEKETQYF
TRBV2	TRBJ1-2	few	.	TGTGCCAGCAGTGAAAGGTCAGGGGTGTACGATGGCTACACCTTC	CASSERSGVYDGYTF
TRBV5-1	TRBJ2-1	.	TRBD2	TGCGCCAGCAGCACTAGCGGGAGCTACAATGAGCAGTTCTTC	CASSTSGSYNEQFF
TRBV29-1	TRBJ2-3	few	TRBD2	TGCAGCGTCTCGACTAGCGGATTCACAGATACGCAGTATTTT	CSVSTSGFTDTQYF
TRBV10-2	TRBJ2-4	.	TRBD2	TGCGCCAGCAGTGGGGGACTAGCGGGAGGGCAGGCCAAAAACATTCAGTACTTC	CASSGGLAGGQAKNIQYF
TRBV6-5	TRBJ2-1	.	TRBD2	TGTGCCAGCAGTCGGGGGGGGGACAATGAGCAGTTCTTC	CASSRGGDNEQFF
TRBV6-1	TRBJ1-2	.	.	TGTGCCAGCAGTGAAGCGGGCTCAGGAGGGTATGGCTACACCTTC	CASSEAGSGGYGYTF
TRBV12-5	TRBJ2-3	.	TRBD2	TGTGCTAGTGGTTTGGGGACTAGCGTCGGCACAGATACGCAGTATTTT	CASGLGTSVGTDTQYF
TRBV5-1	TRBJ2-2	.	TRBD2	TGCGCCAGCAGCTCCCGACTAGCGGGGTTCTTTGGGGACACCGGGGAGCTGTTTTTT	CASSSRLAGFFGDTGELFF
TRBV10-3	TRBJ1-1	.	.	TGTGCCATCAGTGTCGCCCAGGAGAACACTGAAGCTTTCTTT	CAISVAQENTEAFF
TRBV19	TRBJ1-2	.	.	TGTGCCAGCAGTACACTACATGGCTACACCTTC	CASSTLHGYTF
TRBV9	TRBJ2-2	.	TRBD2	TGTGCCAGCAGCGCGCGAGGGACTACTTACACCGGGGAGCTGTTTTTT	CASSARGTTYTGELFF
TRBV5-6	TRBJ1-2	.	.	TGTGCCAGCAGCTTGGGGACTACGGATGGCTACACCTTC	CASSLGTTDGYTF
TRBV6-4	TRBJ2-1	.	.	TGTGCCAGCAGTGACGAGGAAGATAGCGGAAATACGGCCAATGAGCAGTTCTTC	CASSDEEDSGNTANEQFF
TRBV5-1	TRBJ1-1	once	.	TGCGCCAGCAGCTTGCAGGCCCTGAACACTGAAGCTTTCTTT	CASSLQALNTEAFF
TRBV5-1	TRBJ2-7	once	TRBD1	TGCGCCAGCAGCGCGCCGACAGGGGGCTATTACGAGCAGTACTTC	CASSAPTGGYYEQYF
TRBV29-1	TRBJ2-7	.	TRBD1	TGCAGCGTTGTGACAGGGCGCTCCTACGAGCAGTACTTC	CSVVTGRSYEQYF
TRBV14	TRBJ1-4	.	TRBD1	TGTGCCAGCAGCCTTCAGACAGGGGGGTTCCAAAAACTGTTTTTT	CASSLQTGGFQKLFF
TRBV27	TRBJ1-2	.	.	TGTGCCAGCAGTTCCGACAGGCGCTCCTTAAATAGTAACTATGGCTACACCTTC	CASSSDRRSLNSNYGYTF
TRBV7-9	TRBJ2-7	few	TRBD1	TGTGCCAGCAGCTCGAGGGGAGGGACAGGGAGCTCCTACGAGCAGTACTTC	CASSSRGGTGSSYEQYF
TRBV11-3	TRBJ2-1	.	TRBD2	TGTGCCAGCAGCCCAAGGACTAGCGGGAGGGCCGCCTACAATGAGCAGTTCTTC	CASSPRTSGRAAYNEQFF
TRBV25-1	TRBJ1-1	.	TRBD1	TGTGCCAGCAGGGGGACAGGGGGTCAAGTTGTGAGCACTGAAGCTTTCTTT	CASRGTGGQVVSTEAFF
TRBV30	TRBJ1-1	.	TRBD1	TGTGCCTGGAAAACCAGACAGGGCCGGAACACTGAAGCTTTCTTT	CAWKTRQGRNTEAFF
TRBV30	TRBJ2-7	.	TRBD2	TGTGCCTGGGGCCTGACTAGCGGTTACTACGAGCAGTACTTC	CAWGLTSGYYEQYF
TRBV5-1	TRBJ2-5	.	.	TGCGCCAGCAGCTTGGTTGGTGTGTCGGCCCAGTACTTC	CASSLVGVSAQYF
TRBV11-3	TRBJ2-2	.	.	TGTGCCAGCAGCCCCGACTTGGGCGGGGAGCTGTTTTTT	CASSPDLGGELFF
TRBV5-1	TRBJ2-7	.	TRBD2	TGCGCCAGCAGCTCGGGGGGAGGGCTCTACGAGCAGTACTTC	CASSSGGGLYEQYF
TRBV5-1	TRBJ1-1	.	.	TGCGCCAGCAGCTTGATTCAGGGTGGTAGCACTGAAGCTTTCTTT	CASSLIQGGSTEAFF
TRBV14	TRBJ1-1	.	.	TGTGCCAGCAGCCTAGAGTGGGCGCGAGAGACTGAAGCTTTCTTT	CASSLEWARETEAFF
TRBV7-8	TRBJ1-5	.	TRBD1	TGTGCCAGCAGCCCGGGGGGGGACAGGGGGCGATCCAATCAGCCCCAGCATTTT	CASSPGGDRGRSNQPQHF
TRBV7-8	TRBJ2-2	.	TRBD1	TGTGCCAGCAGCCCGTGGACAGGGGCCTTAAACACCGGGGAGCTGTTTTTT	CASSPWTGALNTGELFF
TRBV6-5	TRBJ1-6	.	TRBD1	TGTGCCAGCAGTTACGAGGGGGCGTCAAATTCACCCCTCCACTTT	CASSYEGASNSPLHF
TRBV18	TRBJ1-4	once	.	TGTGCCAGCTCACCACCGGAGGGGTTGGTCGGAAAACTGTTTTTT	CASSPPEGLVGKLFF
TRBV6-1	TRBJ2-5	.	TRBD2	TGTGCCAGCAGTGAAGTTTTGGGACTAGCGGGAGGGCTTCAAGAGACCCAGTACTTC	CASSEVLGLAGGLQETQYF
TRBV5-4	TRBJ2-2	.	TRBD2	TGTGCCAGCAACGTAGCGGGGGGGAGGGGTACCGGGGAGCTGTTTTTT	CASNVAGGRGTGELFF
TRBV10-1	TRBJ1-1	.	.	TGCGCCAGCATTATTGGGGGGGTCACTGAAGCTTTCTTT	CASIIGGVTEAFF
TRBV7-2	TRBJ2-7	.	.	TGTGCCAGCAGCTTAGCTAACTCCTACGAGCAGTACTTC	CASSLANSYEQYF
TRBV7-2	TRBJ1-1	.	.	TGTGCCAGCAGCTTAGCCCCCTTCGACAGTGCTGAAGCTTTCTTT	CASSLAPFDSAEAFF
TRBV25-1	TRBJ1-3	.	.	TGTGCCAGCAGTGACCCTAGGAGGGGTGATACTGGAAACACCATATATTTT	CASSDPRRGDTGNTIYF
TRBV14	TRBJ2-7	.	.	TGTGCCAGCAGCCAAGATCGGGGCTCCTACGAGCAGTACTTC	CASSQDRGSYEQYF
TRBV2	TRBJ2-7	few	.	TGTGCCAGCCTGGCGGTCTCCTACGAGCAGTACTTC	CASLAVSYEQYF